This T cell receptor beta chain emerged from a study of identical twins. Study outcomes and limitations: Insertions were reduced in abundant cord blood beta clonotypes but not in memory repertoires.

It was template switching that added a universal primer site, and there were unique molecular identifiers on the cDNA. A single record per CDR3 protein comes from TCRdb applying MiXCR to the 5' RACE reads. The sample shows about 200,000 distinct CDR3 sequences, less than 20% of them seen only once. With 5 bases removed from V and 3 bases from J, the gap between germline ends came to 8 bases. This CDR3 contains 12 residues. Germline V gives CDR1 LGHNT, CDR2 FRNRAP. This clonotype has only a few counts. Antigen: not known. The same sample was also studied in work on T cells expressing NK-cell markers. That source reports: It was sorted CD3+CD56+NKG2C+, CD3+CD56+NKG2C- and CD3+CD56-NKG2C+ T cells that supplied the TCR beta repertoires.

The sample taken for sequencing was CD8+ T cells sorted from blood. The TCR sequence derives from a woman aged 18-30 years in good health. The rearrangement uses TRBV12-5 and TRBJ2-7; D unresolved. The CDR3 DNA sequence: TGTGCTAGTGGTACGGGCCTCTACGAGCAGTACTTC. Translation gives CASGTGLYEQYF.